These T cell receptor beta chains were read from a single sample in a study of shared clonotypes between healthy human individuals. Sequencing was performed with immunoSEQ multiplex PCR; in TCRdb, only in-frame clones are kept and a portion is missing. The sample lists around 2.1 million clones, 90% to 96% occurring once. Sequenced material: naive CD4+ T cells sorted from blood. The receptors derive from a man younger than 35 in good health. Both conserved end residues are trimmed from each CDR3. The order of the fields is V gene, clone size, J gene, CDR3 protein. Clone size is given for some rows only: seen once, a few or many times, or a class if the clone is expanded.

TRBV9	-	TRBJ2-3	ASSTDWGGTDTQY
TRBV5-1	-	TRBJ1-2	ASSLAGQGGSGGYT
TRBV25-1	-	TRBJ2-7	ASSGWGLSSYEQY
TRBV6-5	-	TRBJ1-1	ASSYRDRKNTEAF
TRBV5-6	-	TRBJ1-4	ASSPQGSPSNEKLF
TRBV20-1	-	TRBJ2-5	SAMGGETQY
TRBV6-4	-	TRBJ2-3	ASSAGGTDTQY
TRBV18	once	TRBJ2-5	ASSPLSGHQETQY
TRBV18	-	TRBJ2-3	ASSQYTDTQY
TRBV5-1	-	TRBJ2-5	ASSLSVSGGQETQY
TRBV9	-	TRBJ2-1	ASSVGRPSYNEQF
TRBV2	-	TRBJ1-5	ASSWSGQNQPQH
TRBV10-3	-	TRBJ1-6	AISDTGAASPLH
TRBV6-1	-	TRBJ1-2	ASRRQGHGYT
TRBV2	-	TRBJ2-3	ASGADTQY
TRBV4-1	-	TRBJ1-2	ASRAPGDNYGYT
TRBV5-1	-	TRBJ1-3	ASSLTTGASGNTIY
TRBV10-3	-	TRBJ1-2	AIRKETDPGTGSYGYT
TRBV5-6	-	TRBJ1-5	ASSWGPRDDQPQH
TRBV7-2	-	TRBJ2-2	ASSSVRVTGELF
TRBV30	-	TRBJ1-1	AWSGSLGGTEAF
TRBV6-5	-	TRBJ2-7	ATKGARTEQY
TRBV6-1	-	TRBJ2-5	ASRSGQGYGTQY
TRBV30	many	TRBJ2-2	AWSSGGFVSANTGELF
TRBV7-2	-	TRBJ1-2	ASSREEYGYT
TRBV28	-	TRBJ1-5	ASRATGGGQPQH
TRBV2	-	TRBJ1-2	ASSLQGTDGYT
TRBV2	-	TRBJ2-7	ASSILQAGGEQY
TRBV7-2	-	TRBJ2-7	ASSLGTPSGEQY
TRBV2	-	TRBJ1-2	ASSQGQGGNYGYT
TRBV11-2	-	TRBJ2-2	ASSRLRGTGELF